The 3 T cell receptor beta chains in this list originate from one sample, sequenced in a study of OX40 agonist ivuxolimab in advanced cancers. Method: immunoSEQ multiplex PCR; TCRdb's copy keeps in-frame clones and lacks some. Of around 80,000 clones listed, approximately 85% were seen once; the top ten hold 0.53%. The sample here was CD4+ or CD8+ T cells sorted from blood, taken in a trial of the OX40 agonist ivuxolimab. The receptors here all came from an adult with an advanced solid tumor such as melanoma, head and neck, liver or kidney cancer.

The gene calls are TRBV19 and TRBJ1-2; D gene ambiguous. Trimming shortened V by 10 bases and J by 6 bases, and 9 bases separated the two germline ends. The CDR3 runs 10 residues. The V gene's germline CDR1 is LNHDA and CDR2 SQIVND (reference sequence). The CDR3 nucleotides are TGTGCCACTTCCGCAGATGGCTACACCTTC. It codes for CATSADGYTF.

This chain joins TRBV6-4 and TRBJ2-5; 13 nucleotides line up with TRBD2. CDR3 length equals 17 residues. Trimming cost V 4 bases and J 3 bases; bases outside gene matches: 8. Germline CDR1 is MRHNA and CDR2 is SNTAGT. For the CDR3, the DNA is TGTGCCAGCAGTGGGGCGGCAGGACTAGCGGGAGAAGAGACCCAGTACTTC. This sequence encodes CASSGAAGLAGEETQYF.

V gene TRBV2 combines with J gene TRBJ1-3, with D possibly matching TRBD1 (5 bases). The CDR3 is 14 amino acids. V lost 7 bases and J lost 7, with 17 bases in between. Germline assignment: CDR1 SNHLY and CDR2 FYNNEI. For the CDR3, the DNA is TGTGCCAGCAAATCAAGGGGCTTGTGGAACACCATATATTTT. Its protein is CASKSRGLWNTIYF.